The present TCR beta chain was sequenced within a study of blood T cell repertoires in COVID-19. Overall study context: Sites in the United States, Italy and Spain provided acute and convalescent COVID-19 samples. The analysed material was cDNA or gDNA that came from T cells, B-cell-depleted T cells, or PBMCs.

Germline V lookup: CDR1 SGHRS, CDR2 YFSETQ. The CDR3 totals 13 residues. Between the trimmed V and J ends, which lost 5 bases and 0 bases, there was a span of 9 bases. Assay used: immunoSEQ multiplex PCR; TCRdb lists only in-frame clones, some missing. Among around 250,000 clones listed, roughly 90% were seen once. What was sequenced was peripheral blood. The TCR comes from a man aged 30 to 39 who had recovered from COVID-19. The chain uses TRBV5-1 and TRBJ2-7; D is unclear. CDR3: CASSQARSYEQYF. Here the CDR3 DNA reads TGCGCCAGCAGTCAGGCTCGCTCCTACGAGCAGTACTTC.